The present T cell receptor beta chain was sequenced within a study of response to subunit inactivated influenza vaccine. Findings and limits, study-wide: Every seasonal influenza vaccination brings in few new T cells, the authors suggested.

TCRdb independently ran MiXCR on the RT-PCR reads; one entry per CDR3 protein. The sample contains fewer than 350,000 distinct CDR3 sequences, 21% of which appear only once. There are a few counts of this clonotype. Its specificity is not known. This TCR was recovered from a man aged 45 to 70 who received an inactivated influenza vaccine. The specimen comprised PBMCs from blood, sampled less than 22 months after vaccination.

CDR3 sequence: CASSFGADTQYF. For the CDR3, the DNA is TGTGCCAGCAGCTTTGGAGCAGATACGCAGTATTTT. J is TRBJ2-3 and V is TRBV7-2; D is uncertain. V lost 3 bases and J 4 bases, leaving 5 bases between the germline ends. The CDR3 runs to 12 residues. Germline V gives CDR1 SGHTA, CDR2 FQGNSA.